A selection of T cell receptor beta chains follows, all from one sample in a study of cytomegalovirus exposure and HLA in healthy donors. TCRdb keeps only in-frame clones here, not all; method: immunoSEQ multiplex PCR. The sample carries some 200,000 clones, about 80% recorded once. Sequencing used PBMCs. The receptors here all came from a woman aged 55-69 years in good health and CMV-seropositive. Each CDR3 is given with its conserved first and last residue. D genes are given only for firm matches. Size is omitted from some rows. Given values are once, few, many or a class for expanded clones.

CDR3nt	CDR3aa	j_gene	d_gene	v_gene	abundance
TGTGCCAGCAGCCTGACCTCGGGACCCCGGGCGGGAGGCTACACCTTC	CASSLTSGPRAGGYTF	TRBJ1-2	NA	TRBV7-2	NA
TGTGCCAGCAGCCCTAGGGGAAGTAGCGGGGGTCGGGAGACCCAGTACTTC	CASSPRGSSGGRETQYF	TRBJ2-5	TRBD2	TRBV7-2	NA
TGTGCCAGCAGCTTAGATATGGGAGCCTACGAGCAGTACTTC	CASSLDMGAYEQYF	TRBJ2-7	NA	TRBV7-2	once
TGTGCCAGTAGTCTACAGGGTACTATTGATGAAGCTTTCTTT	CASSLQGTIDEAFF	TRBJ1-1	NA	TRBV19	NA
TGTGCCAGCAGTGCCCACATACTAGCGGGGCTCACAGATACGCAGTATTTT	CASSAHILAGLTDTQYF	TRBJ2-3	TRBD2	TRBV6-1	few
TGTGCCAGCAGCTCCAACCCCGGTTCCTCTGGAAACACCATATATTTT	CASSSNPGSSGNTIYF	TRBJ1-3	NA	TRBV7-6	NA
TGTGCCAGCAGCTTCTATACAGGGAATCAAGAGACCCAGTACTTC	CASSFYTGNQETQYF	TRBJ2-5	NA	TRBV11-2	NA
TGTGCCAGCAGACTGGACAGGAACACCGGGGAGCTGTTTTTT	CASRLDRNTGELFF	TRBJ2-2	NA	TRBV6-5	NA
TGTGCCAGCAGCCCGGGCGGGGGGAACAATGAGCAGTTCTTC	CASSPGGGNNEQFF	TRBJ2-1	TRBD2	TRBV11-3	NA
TGTGCCAGCAGCACTCTAGCGGGAGACGAGCAGTACTTC	CASSTLAGDEQYF	TRBJ2-7	TRBD2	TRBV6-5	NA
TGTGCCAGCAGTGACGGCAGGGGCACTGAAGCTTTCTTT	CASSDGRGTEAFF	TRBJ1-1	NA	TRBV6-4	NA
TGTGCCAGCAGCTTAGACTTAGGGCAGGGCTCGGCTTTCTTT	CASSLDLGQGSAFF	TRBJ1-1	NA	TRBV11-2	few
TGTGCCAGCAGTTACACCGGGACAGGGGGCCACGAGCAGTACTTC	CASSYTGTGGHEQYF	TRBJ2-7	TRBD1	TRBV6-5	NA
TGTGCCAGCAGCTTGGCGGGACAGGGGTATGTTGGCTACACCTTC	CASSLAGQGYVGYTF	TRBJ1-2	TRBD1	TRBV5-6	few
TGTGCCAGCAGTGGGGCAGGGGGCGTTGGAAACACCATATATTTT	CASSGAGGVGNTIYF	TRBJ1-3	TRBD1	TRBV2	few
TGCGCCAGCAGCTTGGTACCGGTTAACCCCGGCTACACCTTC	CASSLVPVNPGYTF	TRBJ1-2	NA	TRBV5-1	NA
TGTGCCAGCAGAAGACTAGCGGGGGGGCCTGAGGATACGCAGTATTTT	CASRRLAGGPEDTQYF	TRBJ2-3	TRBD2	TRBV2	NA
TGTGCCAGCAGCAAACTCTACGAGCAGTACTTC	CASSKLYEQYF	TRBJ2-7	NA	TRBV21-1	NA
TGCGCCAGCAGCCCGGGGGGGAGGGGAGAGACCCAGTACTTC	CASSPGGRGETQYF	TRBJ2-5	TRBD2	TRBV5-1	NA
TGTGCCAGCAGCTGGGGACAGGGAAGGCACATTCAGTACTTC	CASSWGQGRHIQYF	TRBJ2-4	TRBD1	TRBV5-6	NA
TGTGCCTGGAGTAGCTTAATGAACACTGAAGCTTTCTTT	CAWSSLMNTEAFF	TRBJ1-1	NA	TRBV30	NA
TGTGCCAGCAGCCAAGGGGGACAGGGGAACAATCAGCCCCAGCATTTT	CASSQGGQGNNQPQHF	TRBJ1-5	TRBD1	TRBV4-2	once
TGTGCCAGCAGCGTCATCCAAGAGACCCAGTACTTC	CASSVIQETQYF	TRBJ2-5	NA	TRBV11-2	once
TGTGCCAGCAGCCACAGGGGAGGTGTAGGGTCACCCCTCCACTTT	CASSHRGGVGSPLHF	TRBJ1-6	TRBD1	TRBV5-6	NA
TGTGCCAGCAGCACTCTAAAGGGGGCAGTGAACGACGAGCAGTACTTC	CASSTLKGAVNDEQYF	TRBJ2-7	NA	TRBV21-1	few
TGTGCCAGCATGAGTGGACAGGGACCCGAGCAGTACTTC	CASMSGQGPEQYF	TRBJ2-7	TRBD1	TRBV2	NA
TGTGCCAGCCGGGGTCCGTACTCTGGAAACACCATATATTTT	CASRGPYSGNTIYF	TRBJ1-3	NA	TRBV28	NA
TGTGCCAGCGCGGGCGGAAACACCGGGGAGCTGTTTTTT	CASAGGNTGELFF	TRBJ2-2	NA	TRBV19	NA
TGTGCCAGCAGTTCGACTCCACGAGGGACCCAGTACTTC	CASSSTPRGTQYF	TRBJ2-5	NA	TRBV28	NA
TGTGCCAGCAGCCTCCGGTCAGCCGGGGGGGCTGGGGAGACCCAGTACTTC	CASSLRSAGGAGETQYF	TRBJ2-5	TRBD2	TRBV9	NA
TGTGCCAGTAGTATTTTACCCGGGGACACTGAAAGCCTAACGTTCTTC	CASSILPGDTESLTFF	TRBJ2-1	NA	TRBV19	NA
TGTGCCAGCAGATTAAAGCCTAGCGCGAACTCCTACGAGCAGTACTTC	CASRLKPSANSYEQYF	TRBJ2-7	NA	TRBV27	once
TGCGCCAGCAGCTTAGTCACTAGCGGGAGTTACAATGAGCAGTTCTTC	CASSLVTSGSYNEQFF	TRBJ2-1	TRBD2	TRBV5-1	NA
TGTGCCAGCAGCCAAGGAGAAGCACCTTTCCCACTGTTTTTT	CASSQGEAPFPLFF	TRBJ1-4	NA	TRBV14	NA
TGTGCCAGCAGTCGGGAGGGGGGACAGTATAATTCACCCCTCCACTTT	CASSREGGQYNSPLHF	TRBJ1-6	TRBD1	TRBV7-3	NA
TGCGCCAGCAGCTCCGGGACAGTTAATGAAAAACTGTTTTTT	CASSSGTVNEKLFF	TRBJ1-4	TRBD1	TRBV5-1	NA
TGTGCCAGCAGAGAAACAGGGGGCGCCTATGGCTACACCTTC	CASRETGGAYGYTF	TRBJ1-2	TRBD1	TRBV9	NA
TGTGCCAGCAGCCCGGGGACAGTTCCCACAGATACGCAGTATTTT	CASSPGTVPTDTQYF	TRBJ2-3	TRBD1	TRBV11-3	NA
TGTGCCAGCAGTGAATACAGCGGGAGTAGCGAGCAGTACTTC	CASSEYSGSSEQYF	TRBJ2-7	TRBD2	TRBV2	NA
TGTGCCTGGAGCCGACTAGCGGGGGTCTCAGATACGCAGTATTTT	CAWSRLAGVSDTQYF	TRBJ2-3	TRBD2	TRBV30	NA
TGTGCCAGCAGCCCTTCAGTTGTCGGGGAGCTGTTTTTT	CASSPSVVGELFF	TRBJ2-2	NA	TRBV2	NA
TGTGCCAGCAGCGAACAGGGGAGTACGCAGTATTTT	CASSEQGSTQYF	TRBJ2-3	TRBD1	TRBV6-6	NA
TGTGCCAGCAGTTTACAGTACACCGGGGAGCTGTTTTTT	CASSLQYTGELFF	TRBJ2-2	NA	TRBV28	NA
TGTGCCAGTAGTATTATTTCTCCAGGATCGGTTTATGGCTACACCTTC	CASSIISPGSVYGYTF	TRBJ1-2	NA	TRBV19	NA
TGTGCCAGCTCACTACAGAGGACAGCTTTGAACACTGAAGCTTTCTTT	CASSLQRTALNTEAFF	TRBJ1-1	NA	TRBV18	NA
TGTGCCAGCAGAGGGACAGGCGAGCAGTACTTC	CASRGTGEQYF	TRBJ2-7	TRBD1	TRBV6-6	NA
TGTGCCAGCAGTCCGCAGGGGGGATCCTCCTACGAGCAGTACTTC	CASSPQGGSSYEQYF	TRBJ2-7	NA	TRBV27	NA
TGCGCCAGCAGCTTGGAGGGACAGGGAGGATCACCCCTCCACTTT	CASSLEGQGGSPLHF	TRBJ1-6	TRBD1	TRBV5-1	NA
TGCGCCAGCAGCCAAGCGGTCAGGGGGCAGTCACCCCTCCACTTT	CASSQAVRGQSPLHF	TRBJ1-6	TRBD1	TRBV4-3	NA
TGTGCCAGCGGACCACAGGGGGCGTTCCGGAACATTCAGTACTTC	CASGPQGAFRNIQYF	TRBJ2-4	TRBD1	TRBV9	NA
TGTGCCAGCAGTGAAGTGGGGGCAAGAGGAGCTTTCTTT	CASSEVGARGAFF	TRBJ1-1	NA	TRBV6-1	NA
TGTGCCAGCAGCTTAGCGGGCTCAGCGGCGTACGAGCAGTACTTC	CASSLAGSAAYEQYF	TRBJ2-7	NA	TRBV7-8	NA
TGTGCCAGCAGCTTAATGGGAACTAGCGGGAGAAGGGAGCAGTACTTC	CASSLMGTSGRREQYF	TRBJ2-7	TRBD2	TRBV7-8	NA
TGTGCCAGCAGCCCGGGGACAGCAAACACCGGGGAGCTGTTTTTT	CASSPGTANTGELFF	TRBJ2-2	TRBD1	TRBV7-3	NA
TGCGCCAGCAGCCCATCGTCATTAAGACAGATTAATCAGCCCCAGCATTTT	CASSPSSLRQINQPQHF	TRBJ1-5	NA	TRBV4-1	once